This T cell receptor beta chain was profiled in a study of blood T cell repertoires in COVID-19. The germline gives CDR1 MDHEN, CDR2 SYDVKM. V was trimmed by 5 bases and J by 11 bases, leaving 19 bases between them. The CDR3 consists of 14 residues. Per the original data handling: Amplified reference gene primers provided the basis for estimating nucleated cell counts. Profiled with immunoSEQ multiplex PCR; TCRdb holds only in-frame clones, not every one. That table is the source of V, J and clone size, and D and trimming were worked out from the DNA. Of approximately 290,000 clones listed, approximately 90% are singletons.

The sequenced sample was peripheral blood. V and J are TRBV28 and TRBJ1-5; D perhaps matches TRBD1 (5 bases). The receptor was isolated from a woman aged 25-40 years with COVID-19, enrolled during active disease. The chain's CDR3 is CASSPGVGSMTQHF. The DNA of the CDR3 is TGTGCCAGCAGTCCGGGGGTGGGCTCAATGACCCAGCATTTT.